This is a list of T cell receptor beta chains from one sample in a study of cytomegalovirus exposure and HLA in healthy donors. TCRdb's table, derived via immunoSEQ multiplex PCR, lists solely in-frame clones and lacks some. The sample carries 150,000 to 200,000 clones, 65% to 85% recorded once. The specimen was PBMCs. The receptors were gathered from a man aged 60-69 years in good health and CMV-seronegative. Both conserved end residues are part of each CDR3. The D gene is left open where the match is weak. Expanded clones get a size class; other rows say once, few or many, or leave the size out.

TRBD1 TRBJ2-7 TRBV6-1 . CASSEGTGSYEQYF
. TRBJ2-6 TRBV6-6 few CASSRASGSGANVLTF
. TRBJ1-1 TRBV7-9 . CSSSQGNTEAFF
TRBD1 TRBJ2-3 TRBV12-5 . CASGFSGQGTDTQYF
. TRBJ1-2 TRBV6-5 . CASRRTGNYGYPF
. TRBJ1-1 TRBV10-3 . CAISEWGRGNTEAFF
. TRBJ1-1 TRBV5-1 . CASSLAPGLGTEAFF
. TRBJ2-5 TRBV13 . CASSHSQGVRETQYF
. TRBJ1-5 TRBV7-9 . CASTPAGNQPQHF
TRBD2 TRBJ2-3 TRBV19 . CASSTLTGGGRTQYF
. TRBJ1-4 TRBV7-9 . CASSLDPYTNEKLFF
TRBD1 TRBJ1-3 TRBV10-3 . CAIGAVGQVDSGNTIYF
. TRBJ1-1 TRBV11-3 . CASSSNSNTEAFF
TRBD2 TRBJ2-2 TRBV30 once CAWSRPGLAGTGELFF
. TRBJ1-1 TRBV27 . CASSLSFRGAITEAFF
TRBD1 TRBJ2-5 TRBV5-1 . CASSWITGGGMETQYF
TRBD1 TRBJ1-1 TRBV29-1 . CSVTGGNTEAFF
. TRBJ1-2 TRBV5-1 . CASSLGAGGYPF
TRBD2 TRBJ2-1 TRBV28 . CASSFGTSGNGLFF
. TRBJ2-2 TRBV27 . CASSFGLNTGELFF